This T cell receptor beta chain was sequenced during a study of T cell responses to AZD1222 COVID-19 vaccine (dated by TCRdb to 2020 to 2023). Context from the whole study: A total of more than 230 trial participants underwent TCR sequencing, of whom about 210 had received two doses of AZD1222 and some 25 had received two doses of the MenACWY control vaccine. Trial participants were enrolled into age subgroups of 18-55, 56-69 and 70-plus years, which contained approximately 150, 28 and 58 TCR-sequenced participants, respectively. General findings and caveats noted by the study authors: The 56-69-year group was small, and its depth increase did not reach significance, likely because of low power. Vaccine-associated CD4 TCRs spanned the whole spike protein, with dominant responses in regions 160-218 and 743-854. After two AZD1222 doses, both the breadth and the depth of spike-specific TCRs were significantly higher than at day 0 and than in MenACWY recipients. Conclusions about previously exposed vaccinees are limited, since just five to seven AZD1222 recipients were seropositive for SARS-CoV-2 at baseline. Because no day 14 peak-response samples were available, repertoires were characterized only after the peak T cell response. Nearly half of unique spike-specific TCRs reportedly recognized epitopes outside regions mutated in the B.1.351 and B.1.1.7 variants. Participants were mostly white British, with more females than males. The authors suggested clonal diversity may have been underestimated.

With respect to this clone: The specificity of this receptor is unknown. One base away there is no much larger clone; base qualities are not given.

The time point label here, explained by the study, means: about 28 days (+/-7) after the second vaccine dose. AZD1222 recipients given second doses at about 4 weeks or at about 12 weeks were pooled, since spike-specific TCR depth and breadth were not found to differ between the two schedules. The vaccinee samples were drawn from two UK trials, COV001 and COV002, one of which was a single-blind randomized controlled phase 2/3 trial testing AZD1222 (ChAdOx1 nCoV-19) in healthy adults. For TCRbeta chain sequencing, PBMC samples were collected from trial participants at day 0 and at day 28 after the second dose. The CDR3 regions of human TCRbeta chains were analyzed by immunosequencing. Per the source publication's procedure: TCRs in the repertoires were matched against a reference library of SARS-CoV-2-specific TCRs that had been generated with the MIRA antigen-specificity platform. Breadth was defined as the fraction of unique TCRs that were SARS-CoV-2-associated. Depth was defined as the fraction of total T cells that were SARS-CoV-2-associated. Using the MIRA data, each spike-specific TCR was mapped to the spike region that the TCR reacts to and placed in a CD4 or CD8 class. Log10-transformed breadth and depth values were compared by one-way ANOVA with Sidak's multiple comparisons tests. In its TCRdb copy, this immuneACCESS table keeps in-frame sequences only and misses some clones. Where compared with another copy, unresolved V genes explain less than half of these, and the others have no known cause. The V and J calls and clone size are taken from that table; D and trimming were inferred from the DNA. The sample table contains 90,000 to 120,000 clones; only one count was recorded for about 92% of them. 8% to 10% of the sample lies in the top ten.

Material: peripheral blood, obtained 28 days after the second AZD1222 dose. The clonotype comes from an adult who received the AZD1222 COVID-19 vaccine.

The nucleotides are TGTGCCAGCAGTCGGGGGACAGGGGGACTACCGCGCAATCAGCCCCAGCATTTT. This translates into CASSRGTGGLPRNQPQHF. Recombination linked TRBV6-6 to TRBJ1-5, with 11 bases matching TRBD1. The CDR3 goes from the cysteine to the phenylalanine over 18 residues. The read is trimmed to its CDR3 DNA, 54 bases read in frame from base 1. Germline trimming amounts to 5 bases on V and 2 bases on J, with 11 as the count of junction bases outside the gene matches. The germline V gene (reference sequence) gives CDR1 as MNHNY and CDR2 as SVGAGI.